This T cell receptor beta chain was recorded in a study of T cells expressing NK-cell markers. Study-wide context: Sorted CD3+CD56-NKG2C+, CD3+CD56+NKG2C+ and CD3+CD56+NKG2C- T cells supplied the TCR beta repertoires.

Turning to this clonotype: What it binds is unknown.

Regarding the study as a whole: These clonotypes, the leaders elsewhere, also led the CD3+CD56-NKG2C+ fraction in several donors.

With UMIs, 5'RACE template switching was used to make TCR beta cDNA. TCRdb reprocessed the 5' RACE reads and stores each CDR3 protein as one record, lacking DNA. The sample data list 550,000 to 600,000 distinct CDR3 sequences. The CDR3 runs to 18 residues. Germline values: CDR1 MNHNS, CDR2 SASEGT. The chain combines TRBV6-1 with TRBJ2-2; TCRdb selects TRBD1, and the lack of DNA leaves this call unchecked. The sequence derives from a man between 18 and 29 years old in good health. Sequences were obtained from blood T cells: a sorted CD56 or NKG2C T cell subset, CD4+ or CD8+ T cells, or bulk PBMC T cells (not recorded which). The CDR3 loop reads CARRIPGHKPRNTGELFF.